Given below is one T cell receptor (beta chain) in context. Its antigen is unknown. This sample stems from a study of CD4 T cells in relation to SARS-CoV-2 and coronaviruses. CDR3 length: 15 residues. V lost 6 bases and J lost 8; bases outside the gene matches: 10. CDR1 and CDR2 from the germline V gene are MDHEN and SYDVKM. General study results and limits: About 65% of donors had memory CD4+ clonotypes crossrecognizing SARS-CoV-2 and common cold coronavirus spike.

Naive and memory CD4+ T cells were cultured with CEF, then survey-sequenced. This table comes from immunoSEQ multiplex PCR, and its TCRdb copy is limited to in-frame clones, with some not included. The sample records tens of thousands of clones, around four fifths being singletons. For roughly 11 days, roughly 9.4 x 10^4 sorted CD4+ cells grew with T cell-depleted PBMCs and CEF. The sequencing input was memory CD4+ T cells from PBMCs, cultured in vitro. The chain has TRBV28 and TRBJ2-1, with 10 bases matching TRBD2. The sequence was obtained from an adult with COVID-19. Written as DNA, the CDR3 is TGTGCCAGCAGCCCCCCTAGCGGGAGCAGTGATGAGCAGTTCTTC. Translation: CASSPPSGSSDEQFF.